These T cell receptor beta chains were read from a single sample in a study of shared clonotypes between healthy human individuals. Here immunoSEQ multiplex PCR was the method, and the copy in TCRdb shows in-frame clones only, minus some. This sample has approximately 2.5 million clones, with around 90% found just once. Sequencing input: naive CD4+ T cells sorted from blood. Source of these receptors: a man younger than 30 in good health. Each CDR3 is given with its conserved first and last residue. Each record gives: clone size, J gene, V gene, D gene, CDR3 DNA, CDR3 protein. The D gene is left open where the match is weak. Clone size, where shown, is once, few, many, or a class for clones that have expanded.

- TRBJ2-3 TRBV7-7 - TGTGCTAGCAGCTTGGGGGGACCCACAGATACGCAGTATTTT CASSLGGPTDTQYF
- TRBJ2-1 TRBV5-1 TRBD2 TGCGCCAGCAGCTTGGGCGGACTAGCGTCGGATGAGCAGTTCTTC CASSLGGLASDEQFF
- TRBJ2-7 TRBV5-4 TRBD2 TGTGCCAGCAGGTTAGCGGGAGCCTACGAGCAGTACTTC CASRLAGAYEQYF
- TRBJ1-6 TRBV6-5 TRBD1 TGTGCCAGCAGTTACTCCTGGGTACAGGGGAATTCACCCCTCCACTTT CASSYSWVQGNSPLHF
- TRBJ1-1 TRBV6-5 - TGTGCCAGCAGTTACACGGACAACACTGAAGCTTTCTTT CASSYTDNTEAFF
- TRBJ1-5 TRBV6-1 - TGTGCCAGCAGTGGACAAAACAGGGATCCCCTTGCAAGTCAGCCCCAGCATTTT CASSGQNRDPLASQPQHF
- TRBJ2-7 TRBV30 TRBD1 TGTGCCTGGAGTGTGGGGGACAGGGGATACGAGCAGTACTTC CAWSVGDRGYEQYF
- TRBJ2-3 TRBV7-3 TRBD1 TGTGCCAGCAGCACGCAGGGGGCAGATACGCAGTATTTT CASSTQGADTQYF
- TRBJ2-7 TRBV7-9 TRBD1 TGTGCCAGCAGCTTTTCCGGGACAGGGCGTTCCTACGAGCAGTACTTC CASSFSGTGRSYEQYF
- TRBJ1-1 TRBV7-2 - TGTGCCAGCAGCTTAGAACCTAACACTGAAGCTTTCTTT CASSLEPNTEAFF
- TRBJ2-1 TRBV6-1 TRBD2 TGTGCCAGCCGGACTAGCGGGAGCAATGAGCAGTTCTTC CASRTSGSNEQFF
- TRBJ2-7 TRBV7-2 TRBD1 TGTGCCAGCAGCTCGCTACAGGGGGACGAGCAGTACTTC CASSSLQGDEQYF
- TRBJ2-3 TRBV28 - TGTGCCAGCAGTAGTATTGACAGAGCCTTGCAGTATTTT CASSSIDRALQYF
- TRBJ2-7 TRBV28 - TGTGCCAGCACCCCATTCGAGGGGCTCACCTACGAGCAGTACTTC CASTPFEGLTYEQYF
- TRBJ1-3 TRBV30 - TGTGCCTGGATGGAGGGTTCTGGAAACACCATATATTTT CAWMEGSGNTIYF
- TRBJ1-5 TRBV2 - TGTGCCAGCACTGATAAAAAATCGTGGCCCCAGCATTTT CASTDKKSWPQHF
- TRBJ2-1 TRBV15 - TGTGCCACCAGCAGAGGGCTAGCGTCCGATGAGCAGTTCTTC CATSRGLASDEQFF
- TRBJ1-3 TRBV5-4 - TGTGCCAGCAGCTTTGGTGGCGTGGGAAACACCATATATTTT CASSFGGVGNTIYF
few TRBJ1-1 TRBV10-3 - TGTGCCATCAGTGGAGGTACGAACACTGAAGCTTTCTTT CAISGGTNTEAFF
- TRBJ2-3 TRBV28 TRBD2 TGTGCCAGCAGTCCGGGCTTTGAGGGAGGGATCACAGATACGCAGTATTTT CASSPGFEGGITDTQYF
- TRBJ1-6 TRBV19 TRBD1 TGTGCCAGTAGTTCTCATACAGGGGCGTATAATTCACCCCTCCACTTT CASSSHTGAYNSPLHF
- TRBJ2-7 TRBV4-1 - TGCGCCAGCAGCCAAGAGGGCAGCGCCAGCTCCTACGAGCAGTACTTC CASSQEGSASSYEQYF
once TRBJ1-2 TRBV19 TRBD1 TGTGCCAGTAGAGACCGACAGGGGGCTAGCTATGGCTACACCTTC CASRDRQGASYGYTF
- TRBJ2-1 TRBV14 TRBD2 TGTGCCAGCAGCCAAGATTCGAGCGGGAACCACAATGAGCAGTTCTTC CASSQDSSGNHNEQFF
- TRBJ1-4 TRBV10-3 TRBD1 TGTGCCACGCGGGACAGCGCAACTAATGAAAAACTGTTTTTT CATRDSATNEKLFF
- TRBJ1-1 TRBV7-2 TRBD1 TGTGCCAGCAGCATCAGACAGGGGGGAACTGAAGCTTTCTTT CASSIRQGGTEAFF
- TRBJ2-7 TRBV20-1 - TGCAGTGCTAGGGCAAGCTACGAGCAGTACTTC CSARASYEQYF